This T cell receptor beta chain came from a study of blood T cells in healthy people across ages. The V end was cut by 5 bases, the J end by 0 bases, with 14 bases between. Germline CDR1 reads MNHEY; CDR2 reads SVGAGI. The CDR3 has 16 residues. Using a J-beta primer mix together with a sample-barcoded 5' primer, a second PCR was run for roughly 6 to 12 cycles. TCRdb re-analysed the 5' RACE reads in MiXCR, keeping a single row per CDR3 protein. The sample yields 1.5 million to 1.8 million distinct CDR3 sequences, around 40% seen once. The chain uses TRBV6-5 and TRBJ2-1; a weak D match, TRBD2 (5 bases). The receptor was isolated from a woman younger than 30 in good health. Sequencing used blood. The CDR3 DNA sequence: TGTGCCAGCAGTCTCAGTGGACTTTCCTCCTACAATGAGCAGTTCTTC. Translated, it gives CASSLSGLSSYNEQFF.